Below are 17 T cell receptor beta chains sequenced from a single sample in a study of blood T cell repertoires in COVID-19. Sequenced by immunoSEQ multiplex PCR; TCRdb stores in-frame clones only, minus some. The repertoire has roughly 330,000 clones, 70% to 90% of them found once; the top ten carry approximately 5%. The sample comprised PBMCs or T cells enriched from blood (not recorded which). These receptors originate from a woman in her 30s who had recovered from COVID-19.

The genes are TRBV2 and TRBJ2-2, with TRBD2 as a possible D gene (6 bases). Trimming cost V 5 bases and J 7 bases, with 11 bases left between them. The length of the CDR3 is 13 residues. Germline values: CDR1 SNHLY, CDR2 FYNNEI. For the CDR3, the DNA is TGTGCCAGCAGTCGACGGGAGAACGGGGAGCTGTTTTTT. It is translated as CASSRRENGELFF.

With respect to this clone: The sample carries other DNA sequences with the same CDR3. This chain joins TRBV9 and TRBJ1-2; maybe TRBD1 (5 bases). The CDR3 has 13 residues. V lost 3 bases to trimming and J lost 2 bases, with 8 bases between them. Germline loops: CDR1 SGDLS, CDR2 YYNGEE. The CDR3: CASSATENYGYTF. CDR3 sequence (DNA): TGTGCCAGCAGCGCGACAGAGAACTATGGCTACACCTTC. Full variable domain (missing parts from reference TRBV9 and TRBJ1-2): DSGVTQTPKHLITATGQRVTLRCSPRSGDLSVYWYQQSLDQGLQFLIQYYNGEERAKGNILERFSAQQFPDLHSELNLSSLELGDSALYFCASSATENYGYTFGSGTRLTVV.

J is TRBJ2-2 and V is TRBV27; D ambiguous. The V and J ends lost 3 bases and 0 bases respectively, with 8 bases between them. This CDR3 contains 15 residues. CDR1 is MNHEY and CDR2 is SMNVEV in the germline V gene (reference sequence). The CDR3 spells CASSLGLTNTGELFF. In nucleotides, the CDR3 is TGTGCCAGCAGTTTGGGCCTGACGAACACCGGGGAGCTGTTTTTT.

The V and J genes are TRBV6-2 or TRBV6-3 and TRBJ1-2; tentative D call: TRBD1 (5 bases). This CDR3 has 13 residues. Trimming left V 6 bases short and J 4 bases short, with 12 bases between. Per the germline V gene, CDR1 is MNHEY and CDR2 is SVGEGT. The CDR3, as DNA: TGTGCCAGCAGCTTACGGGGGAGCTATGGCTACACCTTC. This gives the protein CASSLRGSYGYTF.

This sequence joins TRBV6-5 and TRBJ1-1; tentatively, D is TRBD1 (6 bases). CDR3 length: 15 amino acids. The V end was cut by 2 bases, the J end by 0 bases, with 10 bases between. From germline, CDR1 is MNHEY and CDR2 SVGAGI. The CDR3 DNA is TGTGCCAGCAGTTACAGGACAGAGTTGAACACTGAAGCTTTCTTT. Protein sequence: CASSYRTELNTEAFF.

The V and J genes are TRBV4-1 and TRBJ1-1; 7 bases fit TRBD1. This CDR3 is built from 17 residues. Germline loops: CDR1 MGHRA, CDR2 YSYEKL. J lost 2 bases, V lost 1 base, and 10 bases had no gene match. The CDR3 spells CASSQGDSLTLNTEAFF. In nucleotides, the CDR3 is TGCGCCAGCAGCCAAGGGGACAGCCTGACCCTTAACACTGAAGCTTTCTTT.

V and J are TRBV7-6 and TRBJ2-7; 11 bases align to TRBD1. V lost 5 bases to trimming and J lost 2 bases; unmatched junction nucleotides: 8. Germline CDR1 and CDR2: SGHVS and FNYEAQ. The CDR3 extends over 16 amino acids. The CDR3 spells CASSMGPGQGAYEQYF. The CDR3 DNA is TGTGCCAGCAGCATGGGACCGGGACAGGGGGCCTACGAGCAGTACTTC.

V gene TRBV9 combines with J gene TRBJ2-2, with TRBD2 identical over 9 bases. V lost 1 base and J lost 5; bases outside the gene matches: 6. Germline CDR1 and CDR2: SGDLS and YYNGEE. This CDR3 has 16 amino acids. The CDR3 nucleotides read TGTGCCAGCAGCGTATACGGCGGGGGGGAAACCGGGGAGCTGTTTTTT. It codes for CASSVYGGGETGELFF.

This chain joins TRBV2 and TRBJ2-3; 10 nucleotides align to TRBD2. V dropped 8 bases and J dropped 5; count of bases not matched to a gene: 10. The germline gives CDR1 SNHLY, CDR2 FYNNEI. The CDR3 runs 15 residues. The CDR3 DNA reads TGTGCCAGCGTAAGCGGGGGGGCCCTTGTAGATACGCAGTATTTT. Translated: CASVSGGALVDTQYF.

The chain recombines TRBV7-9 with TRBJ1-2; the match to TRBD1 covers 10 bases. V lost 5 bases and J lost 6; bases outside the gene matches: 3. Germline-derived CDR1 and CDR2 are SEHNR and FQNEAQ (reference sequence). The CDR3 runs 13 residues. The CDR3 coding sequence is TGTGCCAGCAGCGCAGGGACAGGGGATGGCTACACCTTC. Its protein is CASSAGTGDGYTF.

The chain is built from TRBV29-1 and TRBJ2-1; TRBD1 matches at 10 bases. Trimming took 4 bases from V and 7 from J; bases not matched to a gene: 1. CDR3 length: 12 amino acids. The germline V gene has CDR1 SQVTM and CDR2 ANQGSEA. The CDR3 loop reads CSVGGQGNEQFF. The CDR3 coding sequence is TGCAGCGTTGGGGGACAGGGGAATGAGCAGTTCTTC.

The chain carries TRBV6-5 and TRBJ2-3; TRBD1 might be the D (6 bases). Trimming pared 5 bases from V and 4 bases from J, leaving 13 bases between. The CDR3 loop spans 14 amino acids. Germline CDR1 is MNHEY and CDR2 is SVGAGI. CDR3 loop: CASSHQGSADTQYF. The DNA for the CDR3 is TGTGCCAGCAGTCACCAGGGGAGCGCAGATACGCAGTATTTT.

V usage is TRBV5-1 and J usage is TRBJ1-1; the match to TRBD1 covers 9 bases. J lost 5 bases, V lost 0 bases, and 11 bases had no gene match. Germline V gives CDR1 SGHRS, CDR2 YFSETQ. The CDR3 length is 17 residues. CDR3 nucleotide sequence: TGCGCCAGCAGCTTGGTGTCTTTGGGACAGGGCCAGACTGAAGCTTTCTTT. Translating it yields CASSLVSLGQGQTEAFF.

This clone was seen a few times. The genes are TRBV7-6 and TRBJ1-2; TRBD1 agrees at 7 bases. V shed 0 bases and J 4 bases; nucleotides not matched to a gene: 14. Germline V gene sequence: CDR1 SGHVS, CDR2 FNYEAQ. This CDR3 is 18 amino acids long. For the CDR3, the DNA is TGTGCCAGCAGCTTAGCCCCGGGGGAAGGGGGCGCGATCTATGGCTACACCTTC. Amino acid sequence: CASSLAPGEGGAIYGYTF.

This clone was counted between two and nine times. The chain recombines TRBV19 with TRBJ1-2, with D perhaps matching TRBD1 (5 bases). The CDR3 contains 13 residues. Trimming cost V 5 bases and J 4 bases, with 11 bases left between them. In germline, CDR1 is LNHDA, CDR2 SQIVND (reference sequence). CDR3 amino acids: CASSPGHIYGYTF. The CDR3 nucleotides are TGTGCCAGTAGTCCAGGACATATCTATGGCTACACCTTC. Full variable domain (remainder filled in from reference TRBV19 and TRBJ1-2): DGGITQSPKYLFRKEGQNVTLSCEQNLNHDAMYWYRQDPGQGLRLIYYSQIVNDFQKGDIAEGYSVSREKKESFPLTVTSAQKNPTAFYLCASSPGHIYGYTFGSGTRLTVV.

The rearrangement joins TRBV4-3 to TRBJ1-2; TRBD1 is a possible D gene (5 bases). Trimming took 4 bases from V and 4 from J, leaving 13 bases between them. The CDR3 is 14 amino acids. Germline V lookup: CDR1 LGHNA, CDR2 YSLEER. In DNA form, the CDR3 reads TGCGCCAGCAGCCCTACAGGACGGACCTATGGCTACACCTTC. Translation gives CASSPTGRTYGYTF.

CDR3 bases: TGTGCCAGCAGGACTAGCGGGAACTACGAGCAGTACTTC. Its protein product is CASRTSGNYEQYF. The chain employs TRBV5-4 and TRBJ2-7, with 11 bases lining up with TRBD2. Per the germline V gene, CDR1 is SGHNT and CDR2 is YYREEE (reference sequence). The CDR3 sequence is 13 residues long. Germline trimming cut 5 bases from V and 3 bases from J; bases unmatched to any gene: 1.